This TCR beta chain came from a study of OX40 agonist ivuxolimab in advanced cancers. There are 13 residues in the CDR3. The germline V gene encodes CDR1 MNHNS and CDR2 SASEGT. V lost 5 bases and J 3 bases, leaving 11 bases between the germline ends. Clones were read by immunoSEQ multiplex PCR, and TCRdb kept only the in-frame ones, dropping some. Among roughly 72,000 clones, 85% to 90% were seen once, and the ten largest hold 9.5% to 12%. This sequence joins TRBV6-1 and TRBJ2-7, with a tentative D call TRBD2 (6 bases). The TCR comes from an adult with an advanced solid tumor such as melanoma, head and neck, liver or kidney cancer. The material was CD4+ or CD8+ T cells sorted from blood, obtained in a trial of the OX40 agonist ivuxolimab. This chain's CDR3 is CASSSREVYEQYF. The CDR3 DNA follows: TGTGCCAGCAGTTCCAGGGAGGTCTACGAGCAGTACTTC.